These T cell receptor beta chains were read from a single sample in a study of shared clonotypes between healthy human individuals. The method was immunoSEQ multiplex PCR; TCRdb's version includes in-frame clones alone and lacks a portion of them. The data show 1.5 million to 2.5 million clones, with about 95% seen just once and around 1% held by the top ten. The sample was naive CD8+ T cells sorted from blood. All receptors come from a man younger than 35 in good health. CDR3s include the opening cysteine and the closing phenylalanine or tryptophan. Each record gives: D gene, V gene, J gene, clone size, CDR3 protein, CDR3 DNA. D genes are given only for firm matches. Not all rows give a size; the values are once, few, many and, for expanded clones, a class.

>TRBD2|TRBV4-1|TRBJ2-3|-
CASKLAGGLFSTDTQYF
TGCGCCAGCAAACTAGCGGGGGGCCTTTTTAGCACAGATACGCAGTATTTT
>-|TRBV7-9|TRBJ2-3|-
CASSFVVADTQYF
TGTGCCAGCAGCTTTGTCGTTGCAGATACGCAGTATTTT
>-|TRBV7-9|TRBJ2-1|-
CASSPSGGITYVPGNEQFF
TGTGCCAGCAGCCCCTCTGGAGGAATTACGTACGTCCCTGGCAATGAGCAGTTCTTC
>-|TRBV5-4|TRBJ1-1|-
CASSFSREGEAFF
TGTGCCAGCAGCTTTTCTAGGGAGGGTGAAGCTTTCTTT
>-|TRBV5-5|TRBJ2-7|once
CASSLVGGPTSHEQYF
TGTGCCAGCAGCTTGGTTGGAGGTCCCACCTCCCACGAGCAGTACTTC
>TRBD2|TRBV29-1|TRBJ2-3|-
CSVDGLAGDRDTQYF
TGCAGCGTTGATGGGCTAGCGGGAGATCGAGATACGCAGTATTTT
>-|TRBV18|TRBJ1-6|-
CASSPPPVGVGNSPLHF
TGTGCCAGCTCACCACCGCCGGTGGGGGTTGGGAATTCACCCCTCCACTTT
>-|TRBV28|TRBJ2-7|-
CASSLEQSYTPGEQYF
TGTGCCAGCAGTTTAGAACAGTCTTATACCCCTGGAGAGCAGTACTTC
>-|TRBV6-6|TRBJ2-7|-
CASSPGLTPEQYF
TGTGCCAGCAGTCCCGGACTAACCCCCGAGCAGTACTTC
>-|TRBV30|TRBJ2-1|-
CAWSDGNEQFF
TGTGCCTGGAGTGACGGGAATGAGCAGTTCTTC
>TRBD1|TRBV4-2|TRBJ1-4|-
CASRQGANEKLFF
TGTGCCAGCCGACAGGGGGCTAATGAAAAACTGTTTTTT
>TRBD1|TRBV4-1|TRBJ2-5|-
CASSQWGTGQQQETQYF
TGCGCCAGCAGCCAATGGGGGACAGGCCAACAACAAGAGACCCAGTACTTC